This T cell receptor beta chain derives from a study of blood T cell repertoires in COVID-19. The overall study: The study drew acute and convalescent COVID-19 samples from the United States, Italy and Spain. Nucleic acid was either cDNA or gDNA, and it came from T cells, B-cell-depleted T cells, or PBMCs.

Authors' data handling: Nucleated cell counts were estimated from reference gene primer amplification. TCRdb keeps only in-frame clones here, not all; method: immunoSEQ multiplex PCR. The V and J calls and the clone size are those of that table, but D and trimming were determined from the DNA. Of approximately 230,000 clones listed, 86% were seen once; the top ten hold around 2.2%. The ends were cut back, 7 bases at V and 3 bases at J, with 15 bases in the middle. The CDR3 consists of 14 residues. In germline, CDR1 is MGHDK, CDR2 SYGVNS. The receptor's source is a man aged 25 to 40 who had recovered from COVID-19. The chain uses TRBV25-1 and TRBJ1-2; no firm D call. Sequenced input: peripheral blood. The CDR3 sequence: CASKDHGLHYGYTF. The CDR3 DNA reads as TGTGCCAGCAAGGATCACGGACTACACTATGGCTACACCTTC.